The 25 T cell receptor beta chains below all came from one sample that was sequenced in a study of cytomegalovirus exposure and HLA in healthy donors. Both 60 Vbeta primers and 13 Jbeta primers went into the PCR. Assay: immunoSEQ multiplex PCR; the TCRdb copy retains only in-frame clones and omits some. The table has over 200,000 clones, 60% to 80% seen once. Material: PBMCs. These TCRs come from a male donor in good health and CMV-seronegative.

The V and J genes are TRBV7-2 and TRBJ1-3; no definite D call. Germline CDR1 and CDR2: SGHTA and FQGNSA. The CDR3 loop spans 17 amino acids. Trimming shortened V by 1 base and J by 1 base, and 14 bases separated the two germline ends. The CDR3 here is CASSLVGGIGSGNTIYF. CDR3 DNA: TGTGCCAGCAGCTTAGTGGGAGGGATAGGGTCTGGAAACACCATATATTTT.

The rearrangement uses TRBV30 and TRBJ2-6; a possible D gene is TRBD1 (6 bases). Deletions cut 2 bases from V and 3 bases from J, with 8 bases between. Germline CDR1 reads GTSNPN; CDR2 reads SVGIG (reference sequence). The CDR3 has 14 amino acids. The CDR3 region has the DNA TGTGCCTGGAGTAAGGGGGTTGGGGCCAACGTCCTGACTTTC. It encodes CAWSKGVGANVLTF.

The V gene is TRBV18, the J gene TRBJ1-4; the D gene is possibly TRBD1 (6 bases). Germline loops: CDR1 KGHSH, CDR2 LQKENI. This CDR3 is built from 15 residues. The germline V and J ends were trimmed by 3 bases and 4 bases, with 12 bases remaining between them. The chain's CDR3 is CASSPRQDLNEKLFF. DNA of the CDR3: TGTGCCAGCTCACCCCGACAGGACCTTAATGAAAAACTGTTTTTT.

The rearrangement links TRBV2 to TRBJ1-5; D unresolved. The germline V and J ends were trimmed by 7 bases and 1 base, with 8 bases remaining between them. CDR1 SNHLY and CDR2 FYNNEI come from the germline V gene. The CDR3 loop spans 13 amino acids. In DNA form, the CDR3 reads TGTGCCAGCATGTTCCAGAGCAATCAGCCCCAGCATTTT. Residues: CASMFQSNQPQHF.

The chain employs TRBV10-3 and TRBJ2-1; 8 positions match TRBD2. The V gene's germline CDR1 is ENHRY and CDR2 SYGVKD. V lost 3 bases and J lost 8; bases outside the gene matches: 9. The CDR3 totals 15 residues. The CDR3 sequence: CAISEIAGTVDEQFF. CDR3 sequence (DNA): TGTGCCATCAGTGAAATAGCGGGAACTGTCGATGAGCAGTTCTTC.

This clone was seen a handful of times. The chain couples TRBV25-1 to TRBJ1-1; TRBD1 agrees at 8 bases. Germline trimming cut 7 bases from V and 1 base from J; bases unmatched to any gene: 8. Germline V lookup: CDR1 MGHDK, CDR2 SYGVNS. This CDR3 is built from 15 residues. CDR3 protein: CASTKQGGRNTEAFF. CDR3 nucleotide sequence: TGTGCCAGCACCAAACAGGGGGGGAGGAACACTGAAGCTTTCTTT.

V and J are TRBV2 and TRBJ2-1, with 11 bases matching TRBD2. V lost 8 bases and J lost 4; bases outside the gene matches: 4. The CDR3 runs 14 residues. Germline V gene lookup returns CDR1 SNHLY and CDR2 FYNNEI. CDR3 sequence: CASLLAGEYNEQFF. The CDR3 DNA sequence: TGTGCCAGCTTACTAGCGGGAGAGTACAATGAGCAGTTCTTC.

The gene calls are TRBV7-9 and TRBJ2-3, with 9 bases matching TRBD2. Trimming cost V 5 bases and J 0 bases; bases outside gene matches: 3. Germline values: CDR1 SEHNR, CDR2 FQNEAQ (reference sequence). The CDR3 runs 15 residues. In DNA, the CDR3 is TGTGCCAGCAGCGTGACTAGCGGAAGCACAGATACGCAGTATTTT. It encodes CASSVTSGSTDTQYF.

This chain joins TRBV6-5 and TRBJ1-5, with D perhaps matching TRBD1 (5 bases). The V end was cut by 6 bases, the J end by 6 bases, with 9 bases between. Germline CDR1 and CDR2: MNHEY and SVGAGI. The length of the CDR3 is 12 residues. The CDR3 coding sequence is TGTGCCAGCAGGGGGCTGGGTCAGCCCCAGCATTTT. Protein sequence: CASRGLGQPQHF.

The V call is TRBV27, the J call TRBJ2-5; D possibly corresponds to TRBD2 (7 bases). The V end was cut by 1 base, the J end by 11 bases, with 11 bases between. The CDR3 is 12 residues long. CDR1 is MNHEY and CDR2 is SMNVEV in the germline V gene (reference sequence). CDR3 bases: TGTGCCAGCAGTTTATGGGGGGGCGCGCAGTACTTC. Encoded protein: CASSLWGGAQYF.

The chain links TRBV28 to TRBJ2-1, with D unresolved. In germline, CDR1 is MDHEN, CDR2 SYDVKM. Trimming removed 6 bases at V and 6 bases at J, with 9 bases between. This CDR3 comprises 12 residues. The CDR3: CASSPFGNEQFF. The DNA of the CDR3 is TGTGCCAGCAGCCCGTTCGGCAATGAGCAGTTCTTC. Looking up the rest from reference TRBV28 and TRBJ2-1 gives the full variable domain: DVKVTQSSRYLVKRTGEKVFLECVQDMDHENMFWYRQDPGLGLRLIYFSYDVKMKEKGDIPEGYSVSREKKERFSLILESASTNQTSMYLCASSPFGNEQFFGPGTRLTVL.

The V and J genes are TRBV5-8 and TRBJ1-5; tentative D call: TRBD1 (5 bases). Trimming shortened V by 4 bases and J by 3 bases, and 17 bases separated the two germline ends. Germline V CDR1 and CDR2: SGHTS, YDEGEE. The CDR3 covers 16 residues. CDR3 region: CASSGGKGLDNQPQHF. The CDR3 DNA reads TGTGCCAGCAGCGGGGGGAAGGGGTTGGACAATCAGCCCCAGCATTTT.

The chain employs TRBV19 and TRBJ1-5, with 7 bases that match TRBD1. V gave up 3 bases and J gave up 6 bases; unmatched junction bases: 11. CDR3 length equals 16 residues. Looked up from germline, CDR1 is LNHDA and CDR2 is SQIVND (reference sequence). The CDR3 protein is CASSIRGGAVGQPQHF. CDR3 coding DNA: TGTGCCAGTAGTATCAGAGGGGGCGCAGTTGGTCAGCCCCAGCATTTT.

This clone was observed a few times. V is TRBV5-1 and J is TRBJ2-7; possibly TRBD1 for D (5 bases). The V gene's germline CDR1 is SGHRS and CDR2 YFSETQ. This CDR3 has 14 residues. With 0 bases removed from V and 3 bases from J, the gap between germline ends came to 10 bases. Written as DNA, the CDR3 is TGCGCCAGCAGCTTGGGAGTGGGGCGCTACGAGCAGTACTTC. Amino acid sequence: CASSLGVGRYEQYF.

The gene calls are TRBV7-2 and TRBJ1-4; D is uncertain. V dropped 7 bases and J dropped 0 bases, with 9 bases sitting between them. The CDR3 has 14 amino acids. Germline CDR1 is SGHTA and CDR2 is FQGNSA. The CDR3 DNA reads TGTGCCAGCAACCACCGGGCAACTAATGAAAAACTGTTTTTT. This translates into CASNHRATNEKLFF.

The chain combines TRBV6-1 with TRBJ2-1; 7 nucleotides line up with TRBD1. The V segment lost 6 bases and the J segment 8 bases; nucleotides outside the gene matches: 10. The length of the CDR3 is 14 residues. Per germline, CDR1 MNHNS and CDR2 SASEGT. This chain's CDR3 is CASSPLTGKHEQFF. CDR3 nucleotide sequence: TGTGCCAGCAGCCCCTTGACAGGGAAACATGAGCAGTTCTTC.

The rearrangement joins TRBV28 to TRBJ1-1; TRBD1 matches at 8 bases. The V gene end was trimmed by 4 bases and the J gene end by 1 base; junction bases not matched to a gene: 8. The CDR3 contains 16 residues. The germline CDR1 and CDR2 sequences are MDHEN and SYDVKM. This CDR3 reads CASSSPGTGPNTEAFF. In nucleotides, the CDR3 is TGTGCCAGCAGTTCCCCCGGGACAGGCCCGAACACTGAAGCTTTCTTT.

The chain employs TRBV7-6 and TRBJ2-3, with D tentatively TRBD1 (5 bases). The CDR3 loop spans 16 amino acids. The V gene lost 1 base and the J gene lost 6 bases, with 17 bases spanning the gap. Germline V gene sequence: CDR1 SGHVS, CDR2 FNYEAQ. The CDR3 loop is CASSLVRTGPADTQYF. Written as DNA, the CDR3 is TGTGCCAGCAGCTTAGTTAGAACAGGCCCCGCTGATACGCAGTATTTT.

This clone was seen only once. In DNA form, the CDR3 reads TGTGCCAGCAGCTTCGAGCGCTTATCCTACGAGCAGTACTTC. It specifies CASSFERLSYEQYF. The gene calls are TRBV5-4 and TRBJ2-7, with unresolved D. The germline V and J ends were trimmed by 2 bases and 1 base, with 10 bases remaining between them. The CDR3 consists of 14 residues. The germline gives CDR1 SGHNT, CDR2 YYREEE (reference sequence).

The genes are TRBV6-1 and TRBJ2-7; the D is unclear. CDR3 size: 10 residues. V was trimmed by 8 bases and J by 3 bases, leaving 5 bases between them. CDR1 is MNHNS and CDR2 is SASEGT in the germline V gene. The CDR3, as DNA: TGTGCCAGCGGCCACTACGAGCAGTACTTC. It translates to CASGHYEQYF.

The gene calls are TRBV27 and TRBJ2-4; D unclear. CDR1 and CDR2 (germline): MNHEY, SMNVEV (reference sequence). The CDR3 loop spans 13 amino acids. V dropped 7 bases and J dropped 0 bases, with 7 bases sitting between them. CDR3 DNA sequence: TGTGCCAGCAAGCTTCTAGCCAAAAACATTCAGTACTTC. Translating it yields CASKLLAKNIQYF.

This clone was detected once. The V and J genes are TRBV27 and TRBJ2-7; 7 nucleotides match TRBD1. The CDR3 consists of 14 residues. The junction had 10 bases not matched to a gene; V was cut back by 5 bases and J by 6 bases. The germline V gene has CDR1 MNHEY and CDR2 SMNVEV (reference sequence). For the CDR3, the DNA is TGTGCCAGCAGTCGGACAGGCCGTGAACCCGAGCAGTACTTC. Its translation is CASSRTGREPEQYF.

The genes are TRBV28 and TRBJ2-2; 7 bases match TRBD1. Germline V gives CDR1 MDHEN, CDR2 SYDVKM. CDR3 length: 15 amino acids. V lost 3 bases to trimming and J lost 5 bases; unmatched junction nucleotides: 6. CDR3 sequence: CASSFWDRGTGELFF. CDR3 in DNA: TGTGCCAGCAGTTTCTGGGACAGAGGGACCGGGGAGCTGTTTTTT. The full variable domain, with the rest looked up from reference TRBV28 and TRBJ2-2, is DVKVTQSSRYLVKRTGEKVFLECVQDMDHENMFWYRQDPGLGLRLIYFSYDVKMKEKGDIPEGYSVSREKKERFSLILESASTNQTSMYLCASSFWDRGTGELFFGEGSRLTVL.

The J gene is TRBJ2-3, the V gene TRBV7-9, with D unclear. The V gene lost 0 bases and the J gene lost 3 bases, with 4 bases spanning the gap. This CDR3 region has 13 residues. Germline CDR1 and CDR2: SEHNR and FQNEAQ (reference sequence). This CDR3 is CASSLAATDTQYF. CDR3 sequence (DNA): TGTGCCAGCAGCTTAGCCGCGACAGATACGCAGTATTTT.

This clone has a handful of counts. The chain joins TRBV7-2 to TRBJ2-2; the D gene is possibly TRBD1 (5 bases). This CDR3 contains 14 residues. The V gene's germline CDR1 is SGHTA and CDR2 FQGNSA. Trimming removed 2 bases at V and 4 bases at J, with 8 bases between. CDR3 sequence reads: CASSLYQGTGELFF. The DNA of the CDR3 is TGTGCCAGCAGCTTATACCAGGGCACCGGGGAGCTGTTTTTT.